The clone carrying this T cell receptor (beta chain) was observed a few times. This record comes from a study of blood T cell repertoires in COVID-19. Study-level information: In each case, the material was cDNA or gDNA derived from T cells, B-cell-depleted T cells, or PBMCs.

With 6 bases clipped from V and 6 bases from J, the junction kept 10 bases outside the gene matches. CDR3 length equals 15 residues. Germline assignment: CDR1 MNHEY and CDR2 SVGAGI. This table comes from immunoSEQ multiplex PCR, and its TCRdb copy is limited to in-frame clones, with some not included. The sample gives more than 120,000 clones, around 86% of which show up once; around 40% is in the top ten. This clonotype was sampled from a man aged 50-60 years who had recovered from COVID-19. Sequenced input: peripheral blood. The rearrangement uses TRBV6-5 and TRBJ1-2; TRBD1 matches at 10 bases. The CDR3, as DNA: TGTGCCAGCAGGGTCCCAATCGGGACAGGGGATGGCTACACCTTC. This codes for CASRVPIGTGDGYTF.